Shown below are 30 T cell receptor beta chains from a single sample sequenced in a study of blood T cell repertoires in COVID-19. Using immunoSEQ multiplex PCR, the repertoire was profiled, and TCRdb retains in-frame clones only, with some absent. The repertoire has about 180,000 clones, over 75% of them found once; the top ten carry approximately 18%. The sample taken for sequencing was peripheral blood. The receptors stem from a person between 65 and 79 years old with COVID-19, enrolled during active disease.

The chain is built from TRBV15 and TRBJ1-5; D may be TRBD1 (5 bases). CDR1 is LNHNV and CDR2 is YYDKDF in the germline V gene (reference sequence). CDR3 size: 16 residues. V lost 0 bases and J lost 5, with 14 bases in between. The CDR3 bases are TGTGCCACCAGCAGAGATCGGGGGTACGGGCATCAGCCCCAGCATTTT. It translates to CATSRDRGYGHQPQHF. Using reference TRBV15 and TRBJ1-5 for the parts outside the CDR3, the full variable domain is DAMVIQNPRYQVTQFGKPVTLSCSQTLNHNVMYWYQQKSSQAPKLLFHYYDKDFNNEADTPDNFQSRRPNTSFCFLDIRSPGLGDTAMYLCATSRDRGYGHQPQHFGDGTRLSIL.

As for this clone: Other DNA sequences of this sample code for an identical CDR3. The chain uses TRBV7-9 and TRBJ2-5; 7 bases fit TRBD2. The V gene end was trimmed by 2 bases and the J gene end by 3 bases; junction bases not matched to a gene: 6. From germline, CDR1 is SEHNR and CDR2 FQNEAQ (reference sequence). This CDR3 contains 15 residues. The CDR3 region is CASSLRRGNKETQYF. For the CDR3, the DNA is TGTGCCAGCAGCTTAAGGCGGGGGAACAAAGAGACCCAGTACTTC.

V and J are TRBV21-1 and TRBJ1-3; TRBD1 reflects the table's D call only, with no check against the DNA. TRBV21-1 is given as a pseudogene. This CDR3 contains 16 residues. Written as DNA, the CDR3 is TGTGCCAGCAGCAAAAGCCGGGACAGGACCGGAAACACCATATATTTT. As protein: CASSKSRDRTGNTIYF.

The CDR3 nucleotides are TGTGCCAGCAGCTCTCAGGGGGACGCCGGGGAGCTGTTTTTT. Its protein is CASSSQGDAGELFF. This chain joins TRBV7-3 and TRBJ2-2, with 7 bases lining up with TRBD1. J gave up 6 bases and V 4 bases, and 5 bases lay outside the gene matches. The CDR3 length is 14 residues. CDR1 and CDR2 (germline): SGHTA, FQGTGA.

This clone was counted only a few times. This chain links TRBV21-1 with TRBJ1-6; TRBD1, the table's D call, lacks a check against the DNA. TRBV21-1 represents a pseudogene. The CDR3 has 18 amino acids. Here the CDR3 reads CASSTRDRIAIPVSPLHF. CDR3 in DNA: TGTGCCAGCAGCACTAGGGACAGGATCGCTATACCCGTTTCACCCCTCCACTTT.

The rearrangement uses TRBV7-8 and TRBJ1-6; no clear D. Trimming left V 4 bases short and J 9 bases short, with 19 bases between. The CDR3 is 16 amino acids. Germline lookup yields CDR1 SGHVS and CDR2 FQNEAQ. CDR3 loop: CASSSRTAVGGSPLHF. In DNA form, the CDR3 reads TGTGCCAGCAGCTCCCGTACCGCCGTCGGTGGTTCACCCCTCCACTTT.

The chain employs TRBV28 and TRBJ2-5; 12 nucleotides align to TRBD1. The CDR3 sequence is 18 residues long. V lost 4 bases to trimming and J lost 4 bases; unmatched junction nucleotides: 13. Germline V gene lookup returns CDR1 MDHEN and CDR2 SYDVKM. The CDR3 DNA reads as TGTGCCAGCAGTTCCCGGCCGGGACAGGGGGCGCGATCAGAGACCCAGTACTTC. Translating it yields CASSSRPGQGARSETQYF. The full variable domain, rest sourced from reference TRBV28 and TRBJ2-5, is DVKVTQSSRYLVKRTGEKVFLECVQDMDHENMFWYRQDPGLGLRLIYFSYDVKMKEKGDIPEGYSVSREKKERFSLILESASTNQTSMYLCASSSRPGQGARSETQYFGPGTRLLVL.

The rearrangement uses TRBV7-9 and TRBJ2-1; D may be TRBD1 (5 bases). The length of the CDR3 is 14 residues. The V and J ends lost 5 bases and 4 bases respectively, with 12 bases between them. Germline values: CDR1 SEHNR, CDR2 FQNEAQ (reference sequence). The CDR3 here is CASSGIGVYNEQFF. For the CDR3, the DNA is TGTGCCAGCAGCGGGATAGGGGTATACAATGAGCAGTTCTTC.

The V gene is TRBV18, the J gene TRBJ1-5, with D maybe TRBD1 (6 bases). CDR3 size: 13 residues. V gave up 2 bases and J gave up 6 bases, with 8 bases separating them. Germline CDR1 reads KGHSH; CDR2 reads LQKENI. The CDR3 DNA is TGTGCCAGCTCACCAGGGGGCGGTCAGCCCCAGCATTTT. Translation: CASSPGGGQPQHF. Full variable domain (missing parts from reference TRBV18 and TRBJ1-5): NAGVMQNPRHLVRRRGQEARLRCSPMKGHSHVYWYRQLPEEGLKFMVYLQKENIIDESGMPKERFSAEFPKEGPSILRIQQVVRGDSAAYFCASSPGGGQPQHFGDGTRLSIL.

The V and J genes are TRBV5-1 and TRBJ2-3; D is possibly TRBD1 (5 bases). Germline V gives CDR1 SGHRS, CDR2 YFSETQ. Trimming removed 0 bases at V and 3 bases at J, with 11 bases between. This CDR3 comprises 15 residues. Written as DNA, the CDR3 is TGCGCCAGCAGCTTGGTGGCGAAGGGGACAGATACGCAGTATTTT. Translation gives CASSLVAKGTDTQYF.

The sample holds one count of this clone. The CDR3 loop reads CATSDLTGTGEQYF. DNA for the CDR3: TGTGCCACCAGTGATTTGACGGGGACAGGGGAGCAGTACTTC. This chain connects TRBV24-1 to TRBJ2-7; the match to TRBD1 covers 9 bases. There are 14 residues in the CDR3. The V segment lost 0 bases and the J segment 7 bases; nucleotides outside the gene matches: 3. The germline CDR1 and CDR2 sequences are KGHDR and SFDVKD.

The J gene is TRBJ1-6, the V gene TRBV2, with no clear D. Germline assignment: CDR1 SNHLY and CDR2 FYNNEI. V lost 6 bases, J lost 7 bases, and 4 bases lay in between. CDR3 length: 11 amino acids. For the CDR3, the DNA is TGTGCCAGCAGACAAAATTCACCCCTCCACTTT. As protein: CASRQNSPLHF.

J is TRBJ2-1 and V is TRBV10-1; D perhaps matches TRBD2 (7 bases). Germline values: CDR1 WNHNN, CDR2 SYGVQD (reference sequence). V lost 6 bases, J lost 2 bases, and 17 bases lay in between. The CDR3 has 16 residues. CDR3 DNA sequence: TGCGCCAGCAGCGCAGCTCGGGGGGCCGCCTACAATGAGCAGTTCTTC. It specifies CASSAARGAAYNEQFF.

The table lists this clone with a count of one. This rearrangement joins TRBV4-1 to TRBJ1-2, with 7 bases that match TRBD1. The V gene end was trimmed by 4 bases and the J gene end by 6 bases; junction bases not matched to a gene: 8. The CDR3 runs 14 residues. CDR1 MGHRA and CDR2 YSYEKL come from the germline V gene. CDR3 region: CASSPDRVSHGYTF. The CDR3 DNA reads TGCGCCAGCAGCCCTGACAGGGTGAGTCATGGCTACACCTTC.

This clone has just a few counts. The V and J genes are TRBV5-8 and TRBJ2-1; D ambiguous. The CDR3 has 14 residues. Germline V gene sequence: CDR1 SGHTS, CDR2 YDEGEE. V was cut by 1 base and J by 5 bases, with 10 bases left in between. The CDR3 here is CASSLLVPNNEQFF. The CDR3 nucleotides read TGTGCCAGCAGCTTGCTAGTCCCGAACAATGAGCAGTTCTTC.

The gene calls are TRBV5-4 and TRBJ1-1; a possible D gene is TRBD1 (5 bases). Trimming removed 1 base at V and 4 bases at J, with 5 bases between. CDR3 length: 12 amino acids. Germline lookup yields CDR1 SGHNT and CDR2 YYREEE (reference sequence). CDR3 region: CASSLQGTEAFF. CDR3 coding DNA: TGTGCCAGCAGCTTGCAGGGCACTGAAGCTTTCTTT.

This rearrangement joins TRBV19 to TRBJ2-3; a weak D match, TRBD2 (5 bases). With 1 base removed from V and 0 bases from J, the gap between germline ends came to 11 bases. CDR3 length: 16 residues. The germline CDR1 and CDR2 sequences are LNHDA and SQIVND (reference sequence). The CDR3 nucleotides read TGTGCCAGTAGTATAGGGGGAGACGGTAGCACAGATACGCAGTATTTT. It is translated as CASSIGGDGSTDTQYF.

V usage is TRBV25-1 and J usage is TRBJ2-7, with 8 bases that match TRBD2. This CDR3 contains 17 residues. J gave up 5 bases and V 1 base, and 13 bases lay outside the gene matches. Germline values: CDR1 MGHDK, CDR2 SYGVNS. The chain's CDR3 is CASSESFRLAGNNEQYF. DNA of the CDR3: TGTGCCAGCAGTGAATCCTTTCGATTAGCGGGAAACAACGAGCAGTACTTC.

The chain recombines TRBV3-1 (or the pseudogene TRBV3-2) with TRBJ2-3; D might be TRBD2 (5 bases). The CDR3 has 14 amino acids. CDR1 and CDR2 (germline): LGHDT, YNNKEL (reference sequence). V shed 0 bases and J shed 4 bases, with 8 bases lying between them. CDR3 loop: CASSQDWRADTQYF. In DNA, the CDR3 is TGTGCCAGCAGCCAAGATTGGCGGGCAGATACGCAGTATTTT.

The CDR3 region has the DNA TGTGCCAGCAGTGTTTCCTATAGCAATCAGCCCCAGCATTTT. Its translation: CASSVSYSNQPQHF. The chain carries TRBV2 and TRBJ1-5, with no clear D. The germline V and J ends were trimmed by 4 bases and 0 bases, with 7 bases remaining between them. The CDR3 is made up of 14 amino acids. The germline gives CDR1 SNHLY, CDR2 FYNNEI.

Here the CDR3 DNA reads TGCGCCAGCAGCCTTGGCGGTTCTCGAGAGCAGTACTTC. Its translation: CASSLGGSREQYF. The rearrangement links TRBV4-1 to TRBJ2-7; D unclear. From germline, CDR1 is MGHRA and CDR2 YSYEKL. Between the trimmed V and J ends, which lost 4 bases and 7 bases, there was a span of 14 bases. The CDR3 is 13 residues long.

The chain links TRBV5-4 to TRBJ2-2; TRBD2 is a possible D gene (5 bases). Germline lookup yields CDR1 SGHNT and CDR2 YYREEE (reference sequence). V lost 0 bases and J lost 2, with 8 bases in between. CDR3 size: 15 residues. The CDR3 region is CASSLGLRNTGELFF. CDR3 DNA: TGTGCCAGCAGCTTGGGACTAAGAAACACCGGGGAGCTGTTTTTT.

This sequence joins TRBV21-1 and TRBJ1-5; the table's D call TRBD1 went unverified against the DNA. TRBV21-1 is termed a pseudogene. The CDR3 sequence is 16 residues long. CDR3 in DNA: TGTGCCAGCAGCAAGAGGACAGGGACAGATGGTCAGCCCCAGCATTTT. This codes for CASSKRTGTDGQPQHF.

The chain couples TRBV7-9 to TRBJ2-2; TRBD2 matches 14 bases. V lost 4 bases and J lost 0; bases outside the gene matches: 4. This CDR3 contains 18 residues. The V gene's germline CDR1 is SEHNR and CDR2 FQNEAQ (reference sequence). CDR3 sequence: CASSWTSGRPANTGELFF. CDR3 coding DNA: TGTGCCAGCAGCTGGACTAGCGGGAGGCCCGCGAACACCGGGGAGCTGTTTTTT.

The chain has TRBV28 and TRBJ2-7; D is perhaps TRBD2 (5 bases). The CDR3 covers 16 residues. Trimming left V 6 bases short and J 3 bases short, with 21 bases between. Germline assignment: CDR1 MDHEN and CDR2 SYDVKM. Written as DNA, the CDR3 is TGTGCCAGCAGCTCAAACGGGGTCCAGCTGGGCTACGAGCAGTACTTC. Amino acid sequence: CASSSNGVQLGYEQYF.

The chain couples TRBV5-1 to TRBJ2-3, with 7 bases that match TRBD2. Germline assignment: CDR1 SGHRS and CDR2 YFSETQ. This CDR3 comprises 15 residues. Trimming took 2 bases from V and 4 from J; bases not matched to a gene: 7. This chain's CDR3 is CASSLAAGRADTQYF. DNA for the CDR3: TGCGCCAGCAGCTTAGCAGCGGGACGGGCAGATACGCAGTATTTT.

This clone was counted once. The rearrangement uses TRBV5-6 and TRBJ1-1, with D perhaps matching TRBD1 (5 bases). The CDR3 extends over 15 amino acids. The V gene lost 0 bases and the J gene lost 2 bases, with 11 bases spanning the gap. Germline V gene lookup returns CDR1 SGHDT and CDR2 YYEEEE. In DNA, the CDR3 is TGTGCCAGCAGCTTGGGACAGATAATCAACACTGAAGCTTTCTTT. Its protein is CASSLGQIINTEAFF. Looking up the rest from reference TRBV5-6 and TRBJ1-1 gives the full variable domain: DAGVTQSPTHLIKTRGQQVTLRCSPKSGHDTVSWYQQALGQGPQFIFQYYEEEERQRGNFPDRFSGHQFPNYSSELNVNALLLGDSALYLCASSLGQIINTEAFFGQGTRLTVV.

The genes are TRBV5-1 and TRBJ1-1; a weak D match, TRBD1 (5 bases). The CDR3 extends over 14 amino acids. The V and J ends lost 2 bases and 1 base respectively, with 9 bases between them. The germline V gene encodes CDR1 SGHRS and CDR2 YFSETQ. CDR3 sequence (DNA): TGCGCCAGCAGCTTATTGACAGAGAACACTGAAGCTTTCTTT. Translation gives CASSLLTENTEAFF. The full variable domain, in which reference TRBV5-1 and TRBJ1-1 provide the parts outside the CDR3, is KAGVTQTPRYLIKTRGQQVTLSCSPISGHRSVSWYQQTPGQGLQFLFEYFSETQRNKGNFPGRFSGRQFSNSRSEMNVSTLELGDSALYLCASSLLTENTEAFFGQGTRLTVV.

The chain joins TRBV27 to TRBJ1-6; 8 positions agree with TRBD1. The CDR3 consists of 15 residues. CDR1 MNHEY and CDR2 SMNVEV come from the germline V gene (reference sequence). Unmatched junction bases numbered 10, after V lost 6 bases and J lost 9 bases. The CDR3 DNA reads TGTGCCAGCAGCCTCCAGGGGGCGCAGGGTTCACCCCTCCACTTT. It is translated as CASSLQGAQGSPLHF.

V usage is TRBV4-3 and J usage is TRBJ1-2; 8 bases fit TRBD1. Germline V gives CDR1 LGHNA, CDR2 YSLEER. Trimming took 2 bases from V and 8 from J; bases not matched to a gene: 4. The CDR3 totals 13 residues. The DNA of the CDR3 is TGCGCCAGCAGCCAACGTACAGGGGGAGGCTACACCTTC. Protein sequence: CASSQRTGGGYTF.